One and the same sample provided the 29 T cell receptor beta chains below, sequenced in a study of T cells in localized non-small cell lung cancer. Sequenced by immunoSEQ multiplex PCR; TCRdb stores in-frame clones only, minus some. The data contain 20,000 to 30,000 clones, more than 65% of them singletons. This specimen was peripheral blood, taken before any cancer treatment. The receptors were sampled from a man between 40 and 69 years old with stage III squamous cell lung carcinoma.

The chain links TRBV9 to TRBJ2-3; D is unresolved. CDR1 and CDR2 from the germline V gene are SGDLS and YYNGEE. The CDR3 extends over 14 amino acids. V dropped 0 bases and J dropped 4 bases, with 9 bases sitting between them. CDR3 sequence reads: CASSVDSYPDTQYF. In DNA, the CDR3 is TGTGCCAGCAGCGTAGACTCCTACCCAGATACGCAGTATTTT.

The chain couples TRBV12-5 to TRBJ1-1; D uncertain. The CDR3 runs to 13 residues. CDR1 LGHNT and CDR2 FRNRAP come from the germline V gene. V was clipped by 2 bases and J by 0 bases, with 4 bases between them. In DNA form, the CDR3 reads TGTGCTAGTGGTTTGACGGTGAACACTGAAGCTTTCTTT. Translating gives CASGLTVNTEAFF. Drawing the rest from reference TRBV12-5 and TRBJ1-1, the complete variable domain is DARVTQTPRHKVTEMGQEVTMRCQPILGHNTVFWYRQTMMQGLELLAYFRNRAPLDDSGMPKDRFSAEMPDATLATLKIQPSEPRDSAVYFCASGLTVNTEAFFGQGTRLTVV.

This clone was detected only a few times. The rearrangement uses TRBV19 and TRBJ1-1; TRBD1 might be the D (6 bases). V dropped 9 bases and J dropped 4 bases, with 15 bases sitting between them. Germline loops: CDR1 LNHDA, CDR2 SQIVND (reference sequence). CDR3 length: 13 amino acids. The DNA of the CDR3 is TGTGCCAGCGGACAGACATCACTCACTGAAGCTTTCTTT. Translating it yields CASGQTSLTEAFF.

V gene TRBV30 combines with J gene TRBJ1-4; no clear D. This CDR3 spans 8 amino acids. Germline CDR1 GTSNPN, CDR2 SVGIG (reference sequence). V was cut by 8 bases and J by 6 bases, with 1 base left in between. The CDR3 reads CAHEKLFF. CDR3 nucleotides: TGTGCCCATGAAAAACTGTTTTTT.

The chain uses TRBV30 and TRBJ2-1; 10 bases are a match to TRBD2. Germline CDR1 GTSNPN, CDR2 SVGIG (reference sequence). This CDR3 region has 14 residues. Trimming cost V 4 bases and J 8 bases; bases outside gene matches: 8. The CDR3 spells CAWTYSGGFDEQFF. CDR3 sequence (DNA): TGTGCCTGGACTTATAGCGGGGGGTTCGATGAGCAGTTCTTC.

V gene TRBV10-1 combines with J gene TRBJ2-5, with TRBD1 identical over 8 bases. The CDR3 extends over 13 amino acids. Germline trimming cut 5 bases from V and 5 bases from J; bases unmatched to any gene: 4. Looked up from germline, CDR1 is WNHNN and CDR2 is SYGVQD (reference sequence). CDR3: CASSQGAVETQYF. The CDR3, as DNA: TGCGCCAGCAGTCAGGGGGCTGTTGAGACCCAGTACTTC.

V gene TRBV27 combines with J gene TRBJ2-7; D is possibly TRBD2 (6 bases). CDR1 is MNHEY, CDR2 SMNVEV, per germline (reference sequence). V gave up 5 bases and J gave up 7 bases, with 24 bases separating them. This CDR3 region has 16 residues. The CDR3 here is CASSDLGGLNRGEQYV. The CDR3 bases are TGTGCCAGCAGTGACCTGGGAGGACTAAATCGAGGGGAGCAGTACGTC.

The rearrangement uses TRBV6-5 and TRBJ2-2; 8 nucleotides line up with TRBD1. V was clipped by 5 bases and J by 7 bases; unmatched bases: 6. This CDR3 region has 14 residues. Germline V gene sequence: CDR1 MNHEY, CDR2 SVGAGI. The DNA for the CDR3 is TGTGCCAGCAGTCTCAGGGGGCGAGGCGGGGAGCTGTTTTTT. As protein: CASSLRGRGGELFF.

The chain employs TRBV9 and TRBJ2-7; perhaps TRBD2 as D (6 bases). The germline V gene encodes CDR1 SGDLS and CDR2 YYNGEE. The V gene lost 0 bases and the J gene lost 2 bases, with 15 bases spanning the gap. The CDR3 loop spans 16 amino acids. The CDR3, as DNA: TGTGCCAGCAGCGTAGCGGTGGAGGAGGGAGCCTACGAGCAGTACTTC. Translating it yields CASSVAVEEGAYEQYF.

The V gene is TRBV5-8, the J gene TRBJ1-1; D gene unclear. With 3 bases removed from V and 7 bases from J, the gap between germline ends came to 10 bases. CDR3 length: 12 amino acids. The V gene's germline CDR1 is SGHTS and CDR2 YDEGEE. For the CDR3, the DNA is TGTGCCAGCAGCTGGAGCACGGGTGAAGCTTTCTTT. Translated, it gives CASSWSTGEAFF.

The chain employs TRBV9 and TRBJ2-3, with 7 bases identical to TRBD2. V was pared by 0 bases and J by 1 base, with 5 bases of the junction left unmatched. The CDR3 contains 16 residues. Germline-derived CDR1 and CDR2 are SGDLS and YYNGEE. For the CDR3, the DNA is TGTGCCAGCAGCGTAGTTGAGGGGAGGGGCACAGATACGCAGTATTTT. This codes for CASSVVEGRGTDTQYF.

The V and J genes are TRBV18 and TRBJ2-3; D is perhaps TRBD2 (5 bases). Trimming cost V 3 bases and J 3 bases, with 7 bases left between them. CDR1 is KGHSH, CDR2 LQKENI, per germline. The CDR3 extends over 13 amino acids. This chain's CDR3 is CASSPGATDTQYF. As DNA, the CDR3 is TGTGCCAGCTCACCGGGAGCAACAGATACGCAGTATTTT.

The chain links TRBV7-8 to TRBJ2-7, with 9 nucleotides matching TRBD1. Germline V CDR1 and CDR2: SGHVS, FQNEAQ. The CDR3 totals 19 residues. The J segment lost 6 bases and the V segment lost 3 bases, leaving 21 bases of the junction unmatched. The CDR3 DNA follows: TGTGCCAGCAGCTTTTCCTACCCTGGATCGACAGGGGGAGGGTCCGAGCAGTACTTC. Protein sequence: CASSFSYPGSTGGGSEQYF.

The chain has TRBV9 and TRBJ1-4; D gene unclear. The CDR3 is 14 amino acids. Trimming removed 6 bases from V and 3 bases from J, with 12 bases in between. Germline V gene data show CDR1 as SGDLS and CDR2 as YYNGEE. In nucleotides, the CDR3 is TGTGCCAGCAACGGCGCAGGTCCTAATGAAAAACTGTTTTTT. The encoded protein is CASNGAGPNEKLFF.

V usage is TRBV7-2 and J usage is TRBJ2-2; perhaps TRBD1 as D (6 bases). Germline CDR1 reads SGHTA; CDR2 reads FQGNSA. The V end was cut by 7 bases, the J end by 5 bases, with 20 bases between. The CDR3 has 16 amino acids. The CDR3, as DNA: TGTGCCAGCACTCTATGGGGCAGGGGTGAGACCGGGGAGCTGTTTTTT. Residues: CASTLWGRGETGELFF.

This chain connects TRBV10-3 to TRBJ1-6, with TRBD1 as a possible D gene (5 bases). CDR3 size: 15 residues. Germline CDR1 is ENHRY and CDR2 is SYGVKD. V shed 0 bases and J shed 11 bases, with 14 bases lying between them. CDR3 nucleotide sequence: TGTGCCATCAGTGAGTCAGTCCGGGGCTCCGCACCCCTCCACTTT. Amino acids: CAISESVRGSAPLHF.

The CDR3 DNA sequence: TGCAGCGCCATCCAGGCCGCAGGACGAAACACCATATATTTT. This codes for CSAIQAAGRNTIYF. V usage is TRBV29-1 and J usage is TRBJ1-3; no clear D. Trimming took off 7 bases at V and 5 bases at J, with 18 bases between the two ends. CDR1 is SQVTM, CDR2 ANQGSEA, per germline. CDR3 length: 14 amino acids.

V and J are TRBV6-6 and TRBJ2-1; no reliable D call. The V gene lost 4 bases and the J gene lost 0 bases, with 13 bases spanning the gap. Germline lookup yields CDR1 MNHNY and CDR2 SVGAGI (reference sequence). CDR3 size: 16 residues. The CDR3 protein is CASSSAGISSYNEQFF. CDR3 DNA sequence: TGTGCCAGCAGTTCCGCTGGGATTAGCTCCTACAATGAGCAGTTCTTC.

This rearrangement joins TRBV6-1 to TRBJ1-1; 10 bases agree with TRBD1. Germline CDR1 reads MNHNS; CDR2 reads SASEGT. This CDR3 contains 13 residues. V trimming: 6 bases; J trimming: 11 bases; junction bases outside the gene matches: 9. This chain's CDR3 is CASRAGTGESAFF. The CDR3 DNA follows: TGTGCCAGCAGAGCCGGGACAGGGGAGAGTGCTTTCTTT.

This clone was observed a handful of times. The chain is built from TRBV29-1 and TRBJ1-3, with D unresolved. Trimming removed 4 bases at V and 3 bases at J, with 7 bases between. CDR1 and CDR2 (germline): SQVTM, ANQGSEA. CDR3 size: 12 residues. The CDR3 reads CSVGLDGNTIYF. DNA for the CDR3: TGCAGCGTTGGGCTTGATGGAAACACCATATATTTT.

The chain recombines TRBV6-5 with TRBJ1-5, with a weak D call TRBD1 (5 bases). V was cut by 2 bases and J by 9 bases, with 11 bases left in between. Germline V CDR1 and CDR2: MNHEY, SVGAGI. There are 13 residues in the CDR3. The CDR3 here is CASSYEGVGPQHF. For the CDR3, the DNA is TGTGCCAGCAGTTACGAAGGGGTAGGGCCCCAGCATTTT.

The chain uses TRBV11-2 and TRBJ2-7; D remains ambiguous. Germline CDR1 SGHAT, CDR2 FQNNGV. The CDR3 covers 12 residues. Trimming shortened V by 0 bases and J by 4 bases, and 4 bases separated the two germline ends. The CDR3: CASSLDLYEQYV. The DNA for the CDR3 is TGTGCCAGCAGCTTAGACTTGTACGAGCAGTACGTC.

This rearrangement joins TRBV6-1 to TRBJ2-7; D could derive from TRBD1 or TRBD2 (5 bases each). V lost 0 bases to trimming and J lost 0 bases, with 12 bases between them. The CDR3 loop spans 16 amino acids. Germline values: CDR1 MNHNS, CDR2 SASEGT. CDR3 region: CASSEAPGGSSYEQYV. The CDR3 DNA is TGTGCCAGCAGTGAAGCGCCTGGGGGTAGCTCCTACGAGCAGTACGTC.

This rearrangement joins TRBV5-4 to TRBJ2-5; D is ambiguous. CDR1 is SGHNT, CDR2 YYREEE, per germline (reference sequence). The CDR3 totals 14 residues. The V and J ends lost 1 base and 3 bases respectively, with 10 bases between them. Here the CDR3 reads CASSLHQIKETQYF. The CDR3 DNA follows: TGTGCCAGCAGCTTGCACCAGATTAAAGAGACCCAGTACTTC.

The chain joins TRBV19 to TRBJ2-3, with D perhaps TRBD2 (6 bases). This CDR3 region has 15 residues. Trimming shortened V by 6 bases and J by 0 bases, and 13 bases separated the two germline ends. Germline values: CDR1 LNHDA, CDR2 SQIVND (reference sequence). This CDR3 is CASSSRDFSTDTQYF. The CDR3 DNA reads as TGTGCCAGTAGCTCCCGGGACTTCAGCACAGATACGCAGTATTTT.

The rearrangement links TRBV5-1 to TRBJ1-4; maybe TRBD1 (5 bases). Germline V lookup: CDR1 SGHRS, CDR2 YFSETQ. The V gene lost 0 bases and the J gene lost 8 bases, with 23 bases spanning the gap. The CDR3 extends over 18 amino acids. In DNA form, the CDR3 reads TGCGCCAGCAGCTTGGGGCCTAGAGACGGGGGAAAAGGAGAAAAACTGTTTTTT. Translation gives CASSLGPRDGGKGEKLFF.

The gene calls are TRBV5-8 and TRBJ1-4; D ambiguous. Germline V gene lookup returns CDR1 SGHTS and CDR2 YDEGEE. This CDR3 region has 13 residues. The germline V and J ends were trimmed by 2 bases and 7 bases, with 9 bases remaining between them. This chain's CDR3 is CASSFREGEKLFF. CDR3 bases: TGTGCCAGCAGCTTCCGGGAAGGTGAAAAACTGTTTTTT.

The gene calls are TRBV5-8 and TRBJ1-1, with D possibly being TRBD1 (6 bases). Per the germline V gene, CDR1 is SGHTS and CDR2 is YDEGEE. The CDR3 totals 15 residues. The V end lost 4 bases, the J end lost 5 bases, and 18 bases lay between the germline ends. The CDR3 region is CASSARGGGRTEAFF. The DNA for the CDR3 is TGTGCCAGCAGCGCCCGAGGGGGAGGTAGGACTGAAGCTTTCTTT. Full variable domain (rest looked up from reference TRBV5-8 and TRBJ1-1): EAGVTQSPTHLIKTRGQQATLRCSPISGHTSVYWYQQALGLGLQFLLWYDEGEERNRGNFPPRFSGRQFPNYSSELNVNALELEDSALYLCASSARGGGRTEAFFGQGTRLTVV.

The J gene is TRBJ1-4, the V gene TRBV11-2; D call uncertain. The CDR3 has 15 residues. In germline, CDR1 is SGHAT, CDR2 FQNNGV. V was cut by 4 bases and J by 0 bases, with 9 bases left in between. The CDR3 loop reads CASSSMVATNEKLFF. CDR3 bases: TGTGCCAGCAGCTCCATGGTTGCAACTAATGAAAAACTGTTTTTT. Looking up the rest from reference TRBV11-2 and TRBJ1-4 gives the full variable domain: EAGVAQSPRYKIIEKRQSVAFWCNPISGHATLYWYQQILGQGPKLLIQFQNNGVVDDSQLPKDRFSAERLKGVDSTLKIQPAKLEDSAVYLCASSSMVATNEKLFFGSGTQLSVL.